This is a list of T cell receptor beta chains from one sample in a study of CD8+ T cells in alopecia areata. Sequencing used immunoSEQ multiplex PCR; TCRdb keeps in-frame clones, though not all of them. The table shows approximately 280,000 clones, with 58% occurring only once. The sample was CD4+ T cells sorted from blood, taken at week 24, from a patient treated with tofacitinib. These receptors all stem from a human donor with alopecia areata. Both conserved end residues are part of each CDR3. Each record gives: V gene, clone size, J gene, CDR3 length, D gene, CDR3 DNA, CDR3 protein. A D gene is named only where the DNA matches it firmly. Part of the rows lack a size; the others show once, few, many or a class for expanded clones.

TRBV10-3,NA,TRBJ1-6,15,NA,TGTGCCATCAGTGAACCGAGCTCCTATAATTCACCCCTCCACTTT,CAISEPSSYNSPLHF
TRBV7-2,few,TRBJ2-5,16,NA,TGTGCCAGCAGCTTAGGAAGCGGGTACAGTGCCGAGACCCAGTACTTC,CASSLGSGYSAETQYF
TRBV6-5,NA,TRBJ1-2,16,NA,TGTGCCAGCAGTTACTTCAGGGGACCATTCTCCTATGGCTACACCTTC,CASSYFRGPFSYGYTF
TRBV2,few,TRBJ1-2,15,NA,TGTGCCAGCAGTGACAGGGGCGCGATATTCGATGGCTACACCTTC,CASSDRGAIFDGYTF
TRBV30,NA,TRBJ2-7,13,NA,TGTGCCTGGACAGAAGGCCTAGGGCCTGAGCAGTACTTC,CAWTEGLGPEQYF
TRBV6-5,NA,TRBJ1-5,13,NA,TGTGCCAGCAGGAGGGAGCGGACTCAGCCCCAGCATTTT,CASRRERTQPQHF
TRBV7-9,few,TRBJ1-2,14,TRBD1,TGTGCCAGCAGCTTTGATGGGACAGTCTATGGCTACACCTTC,CASSFDGTVYGYTF
TRBV7-2,NA,TRBJ2-3,15,TRBD2,TGTGCCAGCAGCTTCCCTAGCGGGAGGACAGATACGCAGTATTTT,CASSFPSGRTDTQYF
TRBV7-9,NA,TRBJ2-1,13,NA,TGTGCCAGCAGAGCGAGGGGGGGCGGTGAGCAGTTCTTC,CASRARGGGEQFF
TRBV30,NA,TRBJ2-5,14,NA,TGTGCCTGGAGTCGAGGGACACTCCGAGAGACCCAGTACTTC,CAWSRGTLRETQYF
TRBV5-4,NA,TRBJ1-2,18,NA,TGTGCCAGCAGCGGGCGCTGGGGAGCAGGCCGCACTAACTATGGCTACACCTTC,CASSGRWGAGRTNYGYTF
TRBV25-1,once,TRBJ1-2,12,NA,TGTGCCAGCAGTGATTTATACTATGGCTACACCTTC,CASSDLYYGYTF
TRBV6-1,NA,TRBJ1-6,14,NA,TGTGCCAGCAGCGGGGGGGCTCCTAATTCACCCCTCCACTTT,CASSGGAPNSPLHF
TRBV28,NA,TRBJ1-2,14,NA,TGTGCCAGCAGTTTATACAGGGTCAGCTATGGCTACACCTTC,CASSLYRVSYGYTF
TRBV25-1,once,TRBJ2-7,13,NA,TGTGCCAGCAGGGACAGCGGGTCCAACGAGCAGTACTTC,CASRDSGSNEQYF
TRBV23-1,NA,TRBJ1-2,15,NA,TGCGCCAGCAGTCAATCTGGGGGACCTAACTATGGCTACACCTTC,CASSQSGGPNYGYTF
TRBV2,NA,TRBJ1-5,12,NA,TGTGCCAGCAGGCAGGGACATCAGCCCCAGCATTTT,CASRQGHQPQHF
TRBV30,NA,TRBJ1-1,13,NA,TGTGCCTGGAGTGTAAGGGTGAACACTGAAGCTTTCTTT,CAWSVRVNTEAFF
TRBV5-6,NA,TRBJ1-2,13,TRBD1,TGTGCCAGCAGCTTGGACAGGGGTGGTGGCTACACCTTC,CASSLDRGGGYTF
TRBV7-2,few,TRBJ2-7,15,TRBD2,TGTGCCAGCAGCTTACCTAGCGGGGGTCCTTACGAGCAGTACTTC,CASSLPSGGPYEQYF
TRBV5-1,NA,TRBJ1-1,13,NA,TGCGCCAGCAGCGATGGCCGGGACCGTGAAGCTTTCTTT,CASSDGRDREAFF
TRBV19,NA,TRBJ1-2,11,NA,TGTGCCGCACAATCGACTAGCGGCTACACCTTC,CAAQSTSGYTF
TRBV5-1,NA,TRBJ2-7,17,TRBD2,TGCGCCAGCAGCTTGGTCGCGGGGGGCTATAGCTCCTACGAGCAGTACTTC,CASSLVAGGYSSYEQYF
TRBV2,NA,TRBJ1-2,14,TRBD1,TGTGCCAGCAGTGTACGGGACAGCATTTTGGGCTACACCTTC,CASSVRDSILGYTF
TRBV7-9,once,TRBJ2-3,17,TRBD2,TGTGCCAGCGGAACTAGCGGGGGGCCCCACTACACAGATACGCAGTATTTT,CASGTSGGPHYTDTQYF
TRBV4-1,NA,TRBJ2-1,11,NA,TGCGCCAGCAGCCAAGAGCGTCGGCAGTTCTTC,CASSQERRQFF
TRBV5-6,NA,TRBJ1-4,16,NA,TGTGCCAGCAGCTTGGATCTGGGACGGAAAAAGGAAAAACTGTTTTTT,CASSLDLGRKKEKLFF
TRBV5-6,once,TRBJ1-5,13,NA,TGTGCCAGCAGCTTGGAGGGCCTGGGGCCCCAGCATTTT,CASSLEGLGPQHF
TRBV14,once,TRBJ2-5,12,NA,TGTGCCAGCAGCCACAGGGTTGAGACCCAGTACTTC,CASSHRVETQYF
TRBV30,NA,TRBJ1-2,12,NA,TGTGCCTGGAGTCGACAGTTTTATGGCTACACCTTC,CAWSRQFYGYTF
TRBV30,NA,TRBJ2-4,15,NA,TGTGCCTGGAGTTCGTCCAGGGGCGCCAAAAACATTCAGTACTTC,CAWSSSRGAKNIQYF